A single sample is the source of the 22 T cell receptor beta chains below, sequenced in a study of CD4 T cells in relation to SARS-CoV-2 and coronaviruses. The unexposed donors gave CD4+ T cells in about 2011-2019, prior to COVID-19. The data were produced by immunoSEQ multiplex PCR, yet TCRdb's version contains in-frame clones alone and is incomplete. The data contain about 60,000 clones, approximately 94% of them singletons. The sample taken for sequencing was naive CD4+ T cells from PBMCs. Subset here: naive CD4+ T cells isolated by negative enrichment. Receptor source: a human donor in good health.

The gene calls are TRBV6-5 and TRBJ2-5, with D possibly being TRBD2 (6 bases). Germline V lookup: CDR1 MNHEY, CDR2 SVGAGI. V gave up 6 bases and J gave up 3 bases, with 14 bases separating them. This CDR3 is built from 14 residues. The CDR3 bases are TGTGCCAGCAGACTAGCACCTACGGAAGAGACCCAGTACTTC. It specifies CASRLAPTEETQYF.

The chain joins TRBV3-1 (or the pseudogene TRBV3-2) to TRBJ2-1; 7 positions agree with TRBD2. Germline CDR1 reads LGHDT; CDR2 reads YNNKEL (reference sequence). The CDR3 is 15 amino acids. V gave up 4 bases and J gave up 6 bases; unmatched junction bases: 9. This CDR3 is CASSLPRASGNEQFF. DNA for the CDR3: TGTGCCAGCAGCCTACCCCGGGCTAGCGGCAATGAGCAGTTCTTC.

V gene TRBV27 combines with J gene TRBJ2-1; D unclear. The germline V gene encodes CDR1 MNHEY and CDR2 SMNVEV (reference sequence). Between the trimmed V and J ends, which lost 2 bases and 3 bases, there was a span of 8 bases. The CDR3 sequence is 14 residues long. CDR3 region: CASSLLGDYNEQFF. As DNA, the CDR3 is TGTGCCAGCAGTTTACTAGGCGACTACAATGAGCAGTTCTTC.

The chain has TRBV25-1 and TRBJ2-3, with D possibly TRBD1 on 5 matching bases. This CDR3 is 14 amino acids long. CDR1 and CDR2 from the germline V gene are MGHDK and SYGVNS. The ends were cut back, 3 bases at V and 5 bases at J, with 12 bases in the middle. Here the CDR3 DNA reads TGTGCCAGCAGTGAGATGCAGGGCGGAGATACGCAGTATTTT. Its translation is CASSEMQGGDTQYF.

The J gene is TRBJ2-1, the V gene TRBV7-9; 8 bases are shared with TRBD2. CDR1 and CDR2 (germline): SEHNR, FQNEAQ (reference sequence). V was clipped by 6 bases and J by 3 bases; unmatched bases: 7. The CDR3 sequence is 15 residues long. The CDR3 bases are TGTGCCAGCAGAGGCAGCGGGAGTCGCTACAATGAGCAGTTCTTC. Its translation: CASRGSGSRYNEQFF.

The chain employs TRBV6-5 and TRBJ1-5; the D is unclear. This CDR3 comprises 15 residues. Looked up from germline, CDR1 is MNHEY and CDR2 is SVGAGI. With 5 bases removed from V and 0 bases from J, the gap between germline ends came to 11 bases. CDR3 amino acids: CASSTRWDSNQPQHF. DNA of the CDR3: TGTGCCAGCAGTACGCGTTGGGATAGCAATCAGCCCCAGCATTTT.

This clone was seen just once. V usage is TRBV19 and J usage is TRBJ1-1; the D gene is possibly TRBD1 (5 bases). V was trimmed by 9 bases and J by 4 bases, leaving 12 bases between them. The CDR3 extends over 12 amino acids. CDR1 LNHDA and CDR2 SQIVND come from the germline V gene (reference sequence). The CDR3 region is CASLRGGTEAFF. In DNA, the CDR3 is TGTGCCAGCCTAAGGGGTGGCACTGAAGCTTTCTTT.

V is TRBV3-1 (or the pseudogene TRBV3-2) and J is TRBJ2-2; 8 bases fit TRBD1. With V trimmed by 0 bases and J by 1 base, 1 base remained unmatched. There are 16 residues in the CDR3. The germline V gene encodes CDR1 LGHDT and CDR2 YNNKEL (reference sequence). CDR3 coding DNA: TGTGCCAGCAGCCAAGAGACAGGGGTGAACACCGGGGAGCTGTTTTTT. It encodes CASSQETGVNTGELFF.

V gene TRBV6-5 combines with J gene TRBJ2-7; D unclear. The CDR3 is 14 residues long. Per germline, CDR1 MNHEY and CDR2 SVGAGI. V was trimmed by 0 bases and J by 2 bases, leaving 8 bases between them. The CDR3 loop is CASSYSYGPYEQYF. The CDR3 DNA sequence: TGTGCCAGCAGTTACTCGTATGGGCCCTACGAGCAGTACTTC.

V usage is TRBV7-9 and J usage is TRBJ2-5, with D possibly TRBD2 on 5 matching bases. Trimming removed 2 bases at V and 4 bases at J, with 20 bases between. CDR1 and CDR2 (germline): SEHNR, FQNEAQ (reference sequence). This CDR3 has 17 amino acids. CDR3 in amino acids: CASSLISGIGGLETQYF. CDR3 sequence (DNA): TGTGCCAGCAGCTTAATTTCCGGGATAGGAGGACTAGAGACCCAGTACTTC.

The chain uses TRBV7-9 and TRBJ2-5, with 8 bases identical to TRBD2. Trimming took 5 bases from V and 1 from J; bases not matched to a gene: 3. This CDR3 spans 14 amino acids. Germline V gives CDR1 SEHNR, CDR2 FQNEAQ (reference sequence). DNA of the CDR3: TGTGCCAGCAGCCCGGGGGGGGCCCAAGAGACCCAGTACTTC. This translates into CASSPGGAQETQYF.

CDR3 residues: CASSSDRGETQYF. The CDR3 DNA follows: TGTGCCAGCAGCTCGGACAGGGGAGAGACCCAGTACTTC. This sequence joins TRBV7-3 and TRBJ2-5; 9 nucleotides match TRBD1. Germline V CDR1 and CDR2: SGHTA, FQGTGA. Trimming removed 4 bases from V and 4 bases from J; junction bases left unmatched: 1. This CDR3 contains 13 residues.

CDR3 in DNA: TGTGCCATCAGTGCGGGAGGAAGGGTCCAAGAGACCCAGTACTTC. It codes for CAISAGGRVQETQYF. The V call is TRBV10-3, the J call TRBJ2-5; 7 bases align to TRBD2. V was clipped by 4 bases and J by 1 base; unmatched bases: 6. Germline CDR1 reads ENHRY; CDR2 reads SYGVKD. CDR3 length: 15 amino acids.

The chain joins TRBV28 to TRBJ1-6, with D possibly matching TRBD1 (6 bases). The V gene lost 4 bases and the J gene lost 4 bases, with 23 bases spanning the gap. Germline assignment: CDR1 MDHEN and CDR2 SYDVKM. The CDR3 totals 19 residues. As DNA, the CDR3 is TGTGCCAGCAGTTCGGGGGCGGGCCCGGGACTTCGGTATAATTCACCCCTCCACTTT. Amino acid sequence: CASSSGAGPGLRYNSPLHF. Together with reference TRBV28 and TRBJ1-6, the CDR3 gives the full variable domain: DVKVTQSSRYLVKRTGEKVFLECVQDMDHENMFWYRQDPGLGLRLIYFSYDVKMKEKGDIPEGYSVSREKKERFSLILESASTNQTSMYLCASSSGAGPGLRYNSPLHFGNGTRLTVT.

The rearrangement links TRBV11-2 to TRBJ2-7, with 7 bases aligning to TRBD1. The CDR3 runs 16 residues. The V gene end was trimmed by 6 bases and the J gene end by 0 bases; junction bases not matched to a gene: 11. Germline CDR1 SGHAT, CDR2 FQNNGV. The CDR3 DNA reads TGTGCCAGCAGGGAGGTCGGGACAGCAACCTCCTACGAGCAGTACTTC. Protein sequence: CASREVGTATSYEQYF.

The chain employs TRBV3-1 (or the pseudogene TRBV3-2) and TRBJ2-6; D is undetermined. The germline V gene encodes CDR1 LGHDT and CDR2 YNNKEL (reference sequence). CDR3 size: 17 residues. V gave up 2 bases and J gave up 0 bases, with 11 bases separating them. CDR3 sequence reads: CASSQQNRGSGANVLTF. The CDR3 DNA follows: TGTGCCAGCAGCCAACAGAACCGAGGCTCTGGGGCCAACGTCCTGACTTTC.

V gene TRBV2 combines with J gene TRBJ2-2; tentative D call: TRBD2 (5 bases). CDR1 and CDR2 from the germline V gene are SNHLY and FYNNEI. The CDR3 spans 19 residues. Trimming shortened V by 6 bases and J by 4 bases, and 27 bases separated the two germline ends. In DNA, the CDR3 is TGTGCCAGCAGCCACCCCTTGGGCGGAATGCCACGGGGCACCGGGGAGCTGTTTTTT. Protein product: CASSHPLGGMPRGTGELFF.

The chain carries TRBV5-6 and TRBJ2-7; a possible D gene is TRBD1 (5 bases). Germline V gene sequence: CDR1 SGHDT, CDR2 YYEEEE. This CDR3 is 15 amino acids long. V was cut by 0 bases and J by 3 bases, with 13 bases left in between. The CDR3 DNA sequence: TGTGCCAGCAGCTTGGCCCGACAGCCTCACTACGAGCAGTACTTC. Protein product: CASSLARQPHYEQYF.

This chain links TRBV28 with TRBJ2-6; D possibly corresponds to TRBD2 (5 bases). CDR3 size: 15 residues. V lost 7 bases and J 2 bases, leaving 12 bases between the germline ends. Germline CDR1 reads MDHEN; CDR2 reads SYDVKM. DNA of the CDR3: TGTGCCAGCATCGCCCGGGGAGCTGGGGCCAACGTCCTGACTTTC. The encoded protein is CASIARGAGANVLTF.

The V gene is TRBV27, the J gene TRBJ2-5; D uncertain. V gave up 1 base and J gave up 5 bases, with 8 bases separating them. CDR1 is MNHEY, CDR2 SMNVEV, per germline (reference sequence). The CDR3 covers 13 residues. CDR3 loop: CASSLYGSETQYF. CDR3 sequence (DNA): TGTGCCAGCAGTTTATACGGGTCGGAGACCCAGTACTTC.

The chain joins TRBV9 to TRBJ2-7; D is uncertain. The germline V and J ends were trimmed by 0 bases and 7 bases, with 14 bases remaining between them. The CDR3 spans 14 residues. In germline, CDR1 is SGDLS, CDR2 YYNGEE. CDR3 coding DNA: TGTGCCAGCAGCGTAGCTGAGCAAGCTCGGGAGCAGTACTTC. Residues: CASSVAEQAREQYF.

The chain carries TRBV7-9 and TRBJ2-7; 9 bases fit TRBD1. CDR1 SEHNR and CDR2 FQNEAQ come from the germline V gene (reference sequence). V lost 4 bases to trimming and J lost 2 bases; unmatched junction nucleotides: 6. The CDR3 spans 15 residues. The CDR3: CASSYPGTGPYEQYF. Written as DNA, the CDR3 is TGTGCCAGCAGCTACCCCGGGACAGGGCCCTACGAGCAGTACTTC.